This T cell receptor beta chain was captured by sequencing in a study of T-cell memory formation after mild COVID-19. On the study more broadly: TCR clustering was largely donor specific.

The junction had 4 bases not matched to a gene; V was cut back by 4 bases and J by 0 bases. Germline values: CDR1 MGHRA, CDR2 YSYEKL. The CDR3 contains 16 residues. A single record per CDR3 protein comes from TCRdb applying MiXCR to the 5' RACE reads. Of about 560,000 distinct CDR3 sequences detected, roughly a sixth appear once; the ten largest clones hold about 7.5%. The source material was PBMCs or a T cell subset sorted from them (not recorded which). This sequence originates from an adult woman who had mild COVID-19 (a few samples of this study predate the infection). Cell type and time point are not known. The V and J genes are TRBV4-1 and TRBJ2-2; 8 bases match TRBD1. CDR3 residues: CASSLRTGSNTGELFF. CDR3 nucleotide sequence: TGCGCCAGCAGCCTAAGGACAGGGTCGAACACCGGGGAGCTGTTTTTT.